Shown below are 10 T cell receptor beta chains from a single sample sequenced in a study of blood T cell repertoires in COVID-19. Measured with immunoSEQ multiplex PCR; TCRdb has only the in-frame clones, and not every one. Altogether 110,000 to 150,000 clones are present, 86% being singletons, with the ten largest covering 4.3%. Sequenced input: PBMCs or T cells enriched from blood (not recorded which). These TCRs come from a man in his fifties or sixties who had recovered from COVID-19.

Ten or more counts support this clone. The chain has TRBV9 and TRBJ2-1, with 8 bases matching TRBD2. Looked up from germline, CDR1 is SGDLS and CDR2 is YYNGEE. J was trimmed by 10 bases and V by 0 bases; bases with no gene match: 9. The CDR3 covers 15 residues. CDR3 in amino acids: CASSVEGSLAGEQFF. CDR3 coding DNA: TGTGCCAGCAGCGTAGAGGGTAGTCTAGCGGGCGAGCAGTTCTTC.

The chain links TRBV7-2 to TRBJ2-7; 16 nucleotides line up with TRBD2. CDR1 SGHTA and CDR2 FQGNSA come from the germline V gene. The V segment lost 6 bases and the J segment 5 bases; nucleotides outside the gene matches: 7. The CDR3 loop spans 16 amino acids. CDR3 in amino acids: CASSPGLAGGQHEQYV. In DNA, the CDR3 is TGTGCCAGCAGTCCGGGACTAGCGGGGGGGCAACACGAGCAGTACGTC.

This chain uses TRBV27 with TRBJ2-6; 8 bases match TRBD1. V was pared by 3 bases and J by 3 bases, with 7 bases of the junction left unmatched. CDR3 length equals 17 residues. Germline V gene sequence: CDR1 MNHEY, CDR2 SMNVEV (reference sequence). The CDR3 here is CASSLGPRGRGANVLTF. The CDR3 DNA follows: TGTGCCAGCAGTTTGGGCCCCAGGGGGCGTGGGGCCAACGTCCTGACTTTC. The full variable domain, with the rest looked up from reference TRBV27 and TRBJ2-6, is EAQVTQNPRYLITVTGKKLTVTCSQNMNHEYMSWYRQDPGLGLRQIYYSMNVEVTDKGDVPEGYKVSRKEKRNFPLILESPSPNQTSLYFCASSLGPRGRGANVLTFGAGSRLTVL.

This sequence joins TRBV27 and TRBJ1-5; 9 nucleotides match TRBD1. From germline, CDR1 is MNHEY and CDR2 SMNVEV (reference sequence). J was trimmed by 4 bases and V by 5 bases; bases with no gene match: 6. The CDR3 extends over 15 amino acids. CDR3 bases: TGTGCCAGCAGTCGGGGACAGGGCCCGAATCAGCCCCAGCATTTT. Its protein product is CASSRGQGPNQPQHF.

A few counts support this clone. The chain links TRBV4-1 to TRBJ1-2, with 8 bases lining up with TRBD1. Germline V CDR1 and CDR2: MGHRA, YSYEKL. The CDR3 is made up of 18 amino acids. Unmatched junction bases numbered 11, after V lost 2 bases and J lost 0 bases. The CDR3 loop is CASSQFRTGRYPNYGYTF. The CDR3 DNA is TGCGCCAGCAGCCAATTCAGGACAGGGAGATACCCTAACTATGGCTACACCTTC.

The chain employs TRBV11-2 and TRBJ1-6; 9 bases are shared with TRBD1. The CDR3 has 14 amino acids. After removal of 5 bases from V and 16 bases from J, the junction contained 12 bases not matched to a gene. Germline V CDR1 and CDR2: SGHAT, FQNNGV. The CDR3 DNA is TGTGCCAGCAGCCCCCGGACAGGGGACCTAACTCTCCACTTT. This sequence encodes CASSPRTGDLTLHF.

The V and J genes are TRBV7-2 and TRBJ2-5; unclear D gene. Germline V lookup: CDR1 SGHTA, CDR2 FQGNSA. This CDR3 region has 13 residues. V lost 2 bases, J lost 4 bases, and 8 bases lay in between. CDR3 coding DNA: TGTGCCAGCAGCTTAAGCCTCGGAGAGACCCAGTACTTC. Translation: CASSLSLGETQYF.

The gene calls are TRBV5-1 and TRBJ1-2; 9 bases match TRBD1. The germline V gene encodes CDR1 SGHRS and CDR2 YFSETQ. CDR3 length: 16 amino acids. The V and J ends lost 4 bases and 0 bases, in that order; junction bases with no gene match: 7. CDR3 amino acids: CASSPSDRGTNYGYTF. Here the CDR3 DNA reads TGCGCCAGCAGCCCATCCGACAGGGGGACTAACTATGGCTACACCTTC.

The rearrangement joins TRBV11-1 to TRBJ2-2, with a possible D match to TRBD1 (5 bases). The CDR3 covers 13 residues. Germline-derived CDR1 and CDR2 are SGHAT and FQDESV (reference sequence). With 7 bases removed from V and 4 bases from J, the gap between germline ends came to 10 bases. CDR3 protein: CASNTDSTGELFF. The DNA for the CDR3 is TGTGCCAGCAATACCGACAGCACCGGGGAGCTGTTTTTT. The full variable domain, in which reference TRBV11-1 and TRBJ2-2 provide the parts outside the CDR3, is EAEVAQSPRYKITEKSQAVAFWCDPISGHATLYWYRQILGQGPELLVQFQDESVVDDSQLPKDRFSAERLKGVDSTLKIQPAELGDSAMYLCASNTDSTGELFFGEGSRLTVL.

For this clone: The sample carries other DNA sequences with the same CDR3. The J gene is TRBJ1-2, the V gene TRBV5-1; D might be TRBD1 (6 bases). The V end was cut by 4 bases, the J end by 6 bases, with 10 bases between. The CDR3 runs 12 residues. Germline CDR1 reads SGHRS; CDR2 reads YFSETQ. As DNA, the CDR3 is TGCGCCAGCAGCCTCGACAGGCATGGCTACACCTTC. Its protein product is CASSLDRHGYTF.